What follows describes a single T cell receptor beta chain. In the PCR, 60 Vbeta and 13 Jbeta primers were used. Assay: immunoSEQ multiplex PCR; the TCRdb copy retains only in-frame clones and omits some. In the table there are around 210,000 clones, roughly 78% of which are singletons. V was shortened by 8 bases and J by 0 bases, with 14 bases between the two germline ends. The CDR3 has 14 amino acids. CDR1 and CDR2 from the germline V gene are GTSNPN and SVGIG (reference sequence). This entry comes from a study of cytomegalovirus exposure and HLA in healthy donors. This clonotype was sampled from a boy younger than 18 in good health and CMV-seronegative. Material: PBMCs. The rearrangement uses TRBV30 and TRBJ1-3, with D maybe TRBD1 (5 bases). CDR3 sequence reads: CAHSTGSSGNTIYF. The CDR3 DNA reads TGTGCCCACTCAACAGGTAGCTCTGGAAACACCATATATTTT.